These T cell receptor beta chains were read from a single sample in a study of CD8 T cells in Susac syndrome. TCRdb recomputed calls from the immunoSEQ multiplex PCR reads with MiXCR, one row per CDR3 protein. The sample lists under 95,000 distinct CDR3 sequences; just under 95% were seen once. The sample comprised CD8+ T cells from PBMCs. The receptors derive from a human donor with Susac syndrome. Both conserved end residues are part of each CDR3. Each record gives: clone size, V gene, J gene, D gene, CDR3 DNA, CDR3 protein. D genes are given only for firm matches. A clone size is listed for some rows: how often the clone was seen (once, few, many), or a class if it is expanded.

-	TRBV7-2	TRBJ2-5	TRBD2	TGTGCCAGCAGCTTAGTGGGAGGGGAGACCCAGTACTTC	CASSLVGGETQYF
-	TRBV2	TRBJ2-5	-	TGTGCCAGCAGTGTCTCGTCGAGCGGAGATCAAGAGACCCAGTACTTC	CASSVSSSGDQETQYF
once	TRBV7-9	TRBJ2-7	TRBD1	TGTGCCAGCAGCACCGGACAGGTCGAGCAGTACTTC	CASSTGQVEQYF
-	TRBV11-2	TRBJ2-7	TRBD1	TGTGCCAGCAGCTTATCCCCCCCCGGGACAGGGGGCAACGAGCAGTACTTC	CASSLSPPGTGGNEQYF
-	TRBV27	TRBJ1-4	-	TGTGCCAGCAGTGGAGGGTTACGAGAAAAACTGTTTTTT	CASSGGLREKLFF
-	TRBV19	TRBJ2-7	TRBD1	TGTGCCAGTAGTTCGCGGACAGGGGGGCGCTACGAGCAGTACTTC	CASSSRTGGRYEQYF
-	TRBV20-1	TRBJ2-7	-	TGCAGTGCTAGCGGAGAGCGGAACTACGAGCAGTACTTC	CSASGERNYEQYF
-	TRBV5-6	TRBJ2-2	TRBD2	TGTGCCAGCAGCCCTATAGCGGGGTCGAACACCGGGGAGCTGTTTTTT	CASSPIAGSNTGELFF
-	TRBV7-6	TRBJ2-1	TRBD2	TGTGCCAGCAGCTTAGTCGAGCGGGAGTATCACAATGAGCAGTTCTTC	CASSLVEREYHNEQFF
once	TRBV9	TRBJ2-5	-	TGTGCCAGCAGCGTAGATGGTGGGGATGTGGAGACCCAGTACTTC	CASSVDGGDVETQYF
once	TRBV10-3	TRBJ2-2	-	TGTGCCATCAGTCGGGAAACCGGGGAGCTGTTTTTT	CAISRETGELFF
-	TRBV7-2	TRBJ2-1	TRBD2	TGTGCCAGCAGCTTCGAGGCTAGCGGGGTTATCTCCTACAATGAGCAGTTCTTC	CASSFEASGVISYNEQFF
-	TRBV7-6	TRBJ2-7	TRBD1	TGTGCCAGCAGCCCGGGACAGGGCTTTTACGAGCAGTACTTC	CASSPGQGFYEQYF
-	TRBV5-6	TRBJ1-1	TRBD1	TGTGCCAGCAGCACCGGGACAGAAGTTTCTGAAGCTTTCTTT	CASSTGTEVSEAFF
-	TRBV5-6	TRBJ2-3	TRBD2	TGTGCCAGCAGCTTGGGGACTAGCGGGAGGGCCCGAGATACGCAGTATTTT	CASSLGTSGRARDTQYF